This T cell receptor beta chain is from a study of CD8 T cells in ankylosing spondylitis (TCRdb year 2017). About the investigation overall: The study profiled T cell receptor beta repertoires in healthy donors and ankylosing spondylitis patients to find disease-linked TCR variants. Peripheral blood samples were taken, and synovial fluid was additionally collected from ankylosing spondylitis patients. In total, the full study cohort was made up of approximately 99 healthy donors and about two dozen ankylosing spondylitis patients.

This clonotype was found many times. The antigen this receptor binds is unknown. Per-base qualities were not stored, and no clone one base away is much larger. Via the germline V gene, CDR1 is MNHNS and CDR2 SASEGT. V and J are trimmed by 7 bases and 2 bases, and the gene matches miss 6 bases of the junction. Spanning cysteine to phenylalanine, the CDR3 consists of 14 amino acids. CDR3 DNA is the only sequence kept; it has 42 bases, read in frame from the first base. Sequencing instrument: Illumina HiSeq 2500. Quantitative 5'-RACE with molecular barcodes was the method used to prepare the TCR beta libraries. The paper's data handling went like this. Disease-linked TCR variants were identified with a new computational method built on a probabilistic model of VDJ rearrangement. TCRdb redid the processing of the public reads, applying fastp at Q25 and MiXCR, and retained in-frame beta chains. All rows with the same CDR3 protein become a single entry with the most common DNA and genes. The V and J calls here are based on TCRdb, not the publication. A total of 200,000 to 300,000 distinct CDR3 sequences appear in this sample, roughly a tenth of them only once. The top ten constitute 2.6% of the sample.

Here is what the overall study found, with its caveats: A CD8+ phenotype was shown by the disease-linked clones, which were found at relatively low frequencies in peripheral blood. The disease-linked clones were reported to be significantly enriched in matched synovial fluid samples from ankylosing spondylitis patients. Blood from ankylosing spondylitis patients appeared to be characterized by a TCR beta motif made up of under ten highly homologous amino acid variants. Some motif variants had previously been reported in the synovial fluid and blood of reactive arthritis patients, which suggests shared mechanisms of disease initiation.

The source of this sequence is a male donor with ankylosing spondylitis or in good health (not recorded which). The rearranged chain carries TRBV6-1 and TRBJ2-3, with 7 bases aligning to TRBD2. The specimen was blood, either unsorted or a sorted T cell fraction (not recorded which). CDR3 sequence: CASKGAGVTDTQYF. The DNA sequence is given as TGTGCCAGCAAAGGGGCGGGGGTCACAGATACGCAGTATTTT.